The sequence of this TCR beta chain was determined in a study of human T cells and chemical hapten exposure. Noted time point: patch test 2, 6 weeks after DPC sensitization. Sample treatment: therapeutic diphenylcyclopropenone sensitization with weekly scalp DPC. In this sample, this clonotype turned up many times. V lost 0 bases and J lost 4, with 10 bases in between. Germline V gene lookup returns CDR1 SGHNT and CDR2 YYREEE (reference sequence). The CDR3 totals 14 residues. One entry per CDR3 protein, called by TCRdb with MiXCR from the RACE reads. Of approximately 350,000 distinct CDR3 sequences listed, about 6.3% are singletons.

The chain couples TRBV5-4 to TRBJ2-5; D is possibly TRBD2 (6 bases). The TCR comes from a woman in her late teens or twenties with alopecia areata. Some clones in this sample may be carry-over from other donors' samples. Sequenced material: whole blood, taken in connection with sensitization to the hapten diphenylcyclopropenone (DPC). CDR3 DNA sequence: TGTGCCAGCAGCTTGGCTACTAGCAGAGAGACCCAGTACTTC. This sequence encodes CASSLATSRETQYF.